This paragraph covers one T cell receptor (beta chain) sequence. These data come from a study of T cells after yellow fever vaccination. UMIs and a universal primer site were added when TCR cDNA was made by 5'RACE template switching. TCRdb processed the 5' RACE reads anew with MiXCR; each CDR3 protein has one entry. The table records around 160,000 distinct CDR3 sequences, 6% to 7.5% of them present only once. This sample comprised CD4+ T cells sorted from PBMCs, obtained less than 6 days after the first yellow fever vaccination. The sequence was collected from a man in his late teens or twenties who received the YFV17D yellow fever vaccine.

CDR3: CASSAAGFAGANVLTF. The CDR3 bases are TGTGCCAGCAGCGCCGCAGGGTTTGCTGGGGCCAACGTCCTGACTTTC. The chain uses TRBV9 and TRBJ2-6; D might be TRBD1 (5 bases). This CDR3 is 16 amino acids long. Germline values: CDR1 SGDLS, CDR2 YYNGEE. The germline V and J ends were trimmed by 3 bases and 2 bases, with 12 bases remaining between them.